This T cell receptor beta chain was profiled in a study of T cell repertoires in cytomegalovirus infection. Background on the study: Recently described HLA-C-restricted plus well-studied HLA-B-restricted CMV epitopes were used. Public TCR beta signatures were indicative of both CMV infection and a matching HLA type. Study results and limitations: Carriage of CMV together with the relevant HLA was identifiable through cumulative public TCR beta family frequency. HLA-C-restricted CMV clonotypes gave the most frequent clonotype in two of eight donors.

Germline V CDR1 and CDR2: MNHEY, SVGAGI. The CDR3 covers 15 residues. The V gene lost 6 bases and the J gene lost 4 bases, with 16 bases spanning the gap. As regards this clonotype: The antigen is undetermined.

TCRdb re-derived calls from the reads in MiXCR, one entry per CDR3 protein. Here the sample spans 700,000 to 950,000 distinct CDR3 sequences, about 31% being singletons. V is TRBV6-5 and J is TRBJ2-1; no reliable D call. The receptor comes from a human donor in good health (CMV status not recorded). Some clones in this sample may be carry-over from other donors' samples. The sample consisted of cultured CD8+ T cells from PBMCs, taken from culture after CMV antigen stimulation. The CDR3 bases are TGTGCCAGCAGACAGACACCGGCGGCGTACAATGAGCAGTTCTTC. Its protein product is CASRQTPAAYNEQFF.